The next 6 T cell receptor beta chains were all read from a single sample in a study of blood T cell repertoires in COVID-19. Repertoires were generated with immunoSEQ multiplex PCR, while TCRdb's copy carries only in-frame clones and drops some. The repertoire includes tens of thousands of clones, more than 65% of them detected once, and 4.5% sits in the top ten. The source material was peripheral blood. These receptors were taken from a woman aged 55-70 years with acute or convalescent COVID-19.

The chain joins TRBV7-9 to TRBJ2-2, with 11 positions matching TRBD1. Germline CDR1 reads SEHNR; CDR2 reads FQNEAQ (reference sequence). Losses at the gene ends were 0 bases for V and 5 bases for J; bases not matched to a gene: 2. This CDR3 region has 16 residues. Written as DNA, the CDR3 is TGTGCCAGCAGCTTAGCCGGGACAGGGGGAACCGGGGAGCTGTTTTTT. Its translation: CASSLAGTGGTGELFF.

This chain uses TRBV27 with TRBJ2-7; 8 positions match TRBD1. Germline V gene lookup returns CDR1 MNHEY and CDR2 SMNVEV (reference sequence). The CDR3 is 14 residues long. V trimming: 9 bases; J trimming: 4 bases; junction bases outside the gene matches: 11. The DNA of the CDR3 is TGTGCCAGTGGTCCAGGACAGGGTCTGTACGAGCAGTACTTC. Translated, it gives CASGPGQGLYEQYF.

The rearrangement links TRBV11-2 to TRBJ2-7; 8 bases map to TRBD1. The CDR3 has 13 residues. Germline V lookup: CDR1 SGHAT, CDR2 FQNNGV. The V and J ends lost 1 base and 6 bases, in that order; junction bases with no gene match: 2. This CDR3 reads CASSLAGGIEQYF. CDR3 DNA: TGTGCCAGCAGCTTAGCAGGGGGCATCGAGCAGTACTTC.

The rearrangement joins TRBV6-5 to TRBJ1-2, with TRBD1 identical over 7 bases. Germline trimming cut 4 bases from V and 4 bases from J; bases unmatched to any gene: 6. Germline V gives CDR1 MNHEY, CDR2 SVGAGI. There are 14 residues in the CDR3. The CDR3 spells CASSSPGQSYGYTF. CDR3 DNA sequence: TGTGCCAGCAGTTCGCCGGGACAGTCCTATGGCTACACCTTC.

The genes are TRBV5-1 and TRBJ1-1; 8 positions match TRBD1. Germline values: CDR1 SGHRS, CDR2 YFSETQ. The CDR3 runs to 18 residues. After removal of 1 base from V and 1 base from J, the junction contained 12 bases not matched to a gene. The CDR3 bases are TGCGCCAGCAGCTTGAGGATCAGGGGGCGGGTAGGGAACACTGAAGCTTTCTTT. This gives the protein CASSLRIRGRVGNTEAFF.

The chain links TRBV21-1 to TRBJ1-6; the table's D call, TRBD1, was not checked against the DNA. TRBV21-1 is annotated as a pseudogene. The CDR3 contains 15 residues. Here the CDR3 DNA reads TGTGCCAGCAACGAGGGGGGGACAGGTGGGTCACCCCTCCACTTT. Amino acid sequence: CASNEGGTGGSPLHF.